A selection of T cell receptor beta chains follows, all from one sample in a study of human T cells and chemical hapten exposure. TCRdb re-analysed the RACE reads in MiXCR, keeping a single row per CDR3 protein. The table has around 380,000 distinct CDR3 sequences, around 5.5% seen once; the top ten hold 7% to 10%. Sequencing was performed on whole blood, taken in connection with sensitization to the hapten diphenylcyclopropenone (DPC). The receptor set was obtained from a woman in her late teens or twenties with alopecia areata. Some clones in this sample may be carry-over from other donors' samples. CDR3s include the opening cysteine and the closing phenylalanine or tryptophan. D genes are given only for firm matches. Clone size is shown for a subset of rows, as once, few, many or a class of expanded clone.

j_call | clone_size | d_call | v_call | cdr3_aa | cdr3_nt
TRBJ2-2 | - | TRBD2 | TRBV6-5 | CASSLTGTSGAPNTGELFF | TGTGCCAGCAGTTTGACCGGGACTAGCGGGGCGCCGAACACCGGGGAGCTGTTTTTT
TRBJ1-4 | few | - | TRBV5-4 | CASSPGGVMNEKLFF | TGTGCCAGCAGCCCCGGAGGCGTCATGAATGAAAAACTGTTTTTT
TRBJ1-2 | few | TRBD1 | TRBV29-1 | CSVAVGQGFGYTF | TGCAGCGTTGCTGTGGGACAGGGGTTTGGCTACACCTTC
TRBJ1-6 | few | TRBD1 | TRBV7-2 | CASSSDRGRSPLHF | TGTGCCAGCAGCTCGGACAGGGGGCGTTCACCCCTCCACTTT
TRBJ2-4 | few | - | TRBV4-1 | CASSRVPLGGENIQYF | TGCGCCAGCAGCCGCGTTCCTTTGGGCGGGGAAAACATTCAGTACTTC
TRBJ1-2 | - | - | TRBV3-1 | CASSRRATYGYTF | TGTGCCAGCAGCCGTAGGGCTACGTATGGCTACACCTTC
TRBJ1-2 | many | - | TRBV4-2 | CASSQDPAEFNYGYTF | TGTGCCAGCAGCCAAGATCCTGCAGAATTTAACTATGGCTACACCTTC
TRBJ1-2 | many | TRBD1 | TRBV7-2 | CASSPGDRLPSTF | TGTGCCAGCAGCCCAGGGGACAGGCTGCCATCCACCTTC
TRBJ2-6 | many | - | TRBV10-3 | CAISETDSGANVLTF | TGTGCCATCAGTGAAACTGACTCTGGGGCCAACGTCCTGACTTTC
TRBJ1-1 | many | TRBD1 | TRBV12-3/TRBV12-4 | CASSFSGGHTEAFF | TGTGCCAGCAGTTTTTCAGGGGGGCACACTGAAGCTTTCTTT
TRBJ1-4 | - | - | TRBV4-3 | CASSQGFVGGTNEKLFF | TGCGCCAGCAGCCAAGGGTTCGTGGGAGGCACTAATGAAAAACTGTTTTTT
TRBJ1-4 | few | TRBD1 | TRBV7-7 | CASSLATGATNEKLFF | TGTGCTAGCAGCTTAGCGACAGGGGCAACTAATGAAAAACTGTTTTTT
TRBJ2-7 | few | - | TRBV24-1 | CATSDPAGYEQYF | TGTGCCACCAGTGATCCGGCCGGCTACGAGCAGTACTTC
TRBJ1-1 | - | TRBD1 | TRBV6-6 | CASRPRGLSTEAFF | TGTGCCAGCAGACCCAGGGGGCTGAGCACTGAAGCTTTCTTT
TRBJ2-1 | many | - | TRBV4-3 | CASSQVGHNEQFF | TGCGCCAGCAGCCAAGTTGGCCACAATGAGCAGTTCTTC
TRBJ1-6 | - | - | TRBV12-3/TRBV12-4 | CASSYTSYDNSPLHF | TGTGCCAGCAGTTACACATCGTATGATAATTCACCCCTCCACTTT
TRBJ2-3 | - | TRBD2 | TRBV2 | CASVAGGEGDTQYF | TGTGCCAGCGTAGCGGGGGGAGAGGGAGATACGCAGTATTTT
TRBJ2-7 | few | - | TRBV6-1 | CASSEQWPPSSYEQYF | TGTGCCAGCAGTGAACAATGGCCCCCGAGCTCCTACGAGCAGTACTTC
TRBJ1-2 | few | TRBD1 | TRBV29-1 | CSVDPGTGLGNYGYTF | TGCAGCGTCGATCCCGGGACAGGGTTAGGAAACTATGGCTACACCTTC
TRBJ1-2 | few | TRBD1 | TRBV5-1 | CASSLEPGGKRYTF | TGCGCCAGCAGCTTGGAGCCAGGGGGCAAGCGCTACACCTTC
TRBJ2-3 | many | TRBD2 | TRBV6-2/TRBV6-3 | CASSLGLASDTQYF | TGTGCCAGCAGCCTAGGACTAGCTTCAGATACGCAGTATTTT
TRBJ2-5 | many | TRBD1 | TRBV9 | CASNKASGGETQYF | TGTGCCAGCAACAAGGCATCAGGGGGTGAGACCCAGTACTTC
TRBJ1-5 | - | - | TRBV20-1 | CSASDSRNQPQHF | TGCAGTGCTAGCGACAGCCGTAATCAGCCCCAGCATTTT
TRBJ1-2 | - | - | TRBV18 | CASSPGGRVSYGYTF | TGTGCCAGCTCACCGGGCGGCAGGGTGTCCTATGGCTACACCTTC
TRBJ2-3 | many | - | TRBV28 | CASSTPSASTSTDTQYF | TGTGCCAGCAGCACCCCGTCTGCGTCTACTAGCACAGATACGCAGTATTTT
TRBJ1-5 | many | - | TRBV12-3/TRBV12-4 | CASSPGPLSNQPQHF | TGTGCCAGCAGCCCCGGACCCCTGAGCAATCAGCCCCAGCATTTT